Below are 16 T cell receptor beta chains sequenced from a single sample in a study of stem cell transplantation in POMP-related autoinflammatory disease. Produced via immunoSEQ multiplex PCR; TCRdb's table is partial and in-frame only. Among several thousand clones listed, 80% to 85% were seen once. Sequencing was done on a sample of a CXCR5-defined cell subset from PBMCs. The origin of the receptors is a human donor in good health.

The rearrangement links TRBV28 to TRBJ2-7; D is uncertain. The CDR3 has 11 residues. Germline values: CDR1 MDHEN, CDR2 SYDVKM. The V gene lost 6 bases and the J gene lost 4 bases, with 7 bases spanning the gap. The CDR3 DNA reads as TGTGCCAGCAGCCTGTTATACGAGCAGTACTTC. Translating it yields CASSLLYEQYF.

Only one count was recorded for this clone. V is TRBV15 and J is TRBJ1-2, with D uncertain. Trimming shortened V by 0 bases and J by 8 bases, and 10 bases separated the two germline ends. This CDR3 has 13 amino acids. Germline V gene sequence: CDR1 LNHNV, CDR2 YYDKDF (reference sequence). The CDR3 bases are TGTGCCACCAGCAGAGATGCAGCGGAAGGCTACACCTTC. It yields the protein CATSRDAAEGYTF.

The count of this clone is one. The rearrangement joins TRBV23-1 to TRBJ2-1; D remains ambiguous. TRBV23-1 is marked as an open reading frame, function uncertain. The CDR3 consists of 16 residues. Trimming removed 3 bases at V and 5 bases at J, with 17 bases between. CDR3 protein: CASSQPTEHLHNEQFF. In DNA, the CDR3 is TGCGCCAGCAGTCAGCCTACTGAGCACTTGCACAATGAGCAGTTCTTC.

This chain links TRBV7-2 with TRBJ1-2; 8 bases map to TRBD1. Looked up from germline, CDR1 is SGHTA and CDR2 is FQGNSA. The CDR3 is 14 residues long. After removal of 6 bases from V and 6 bases from J, the junction contained 9 bases not matched to a gene. CDR3 amino acids: CASRTPDRENGYTF. CDR3 nucleotides: TGTGCCAGCAGGACCCCGGACAGGGAAAATGGCTACACCTTC.

The chain joins TRBV2 to TRBJ1-6, with D tentatively TRBD1 (6 bases). CDR1 is SNHLY and CDR2 is FYNNEI in the germline V gene. V dropped 9 bases and J dropped 9 bases, with 15 bases sitting between them. This CDR3 spans 13 amino acids. CDR3 in DNA: TGTGCCAGTCACGGGACCAGGGGTTCACCCCTCCACTTT. Protein sequence: CASHGTRGSPLHF.

The genes are TRBV19 and TRBJ1-3; D unclear. The CDR3 spans 16 residues. Germline V gene data show CDR1 as LNHDA and CDR2 as SQIVND (reference sequence). Trimming took 1 base from V and 0 from J, leaving 10 bases between them. The CDR3, as DNA: TGTGCCAGTAGTATAGGTGCAGGCCACTCTGGAAACACCATATATTTT. Protein: CASSIGAGHSGNTIYF.

The sample holds one count of this clone. V and J are TRBV18 and TRBJ2-7; TRBD1 matches at 8 bases. The CDR3 runs to 15 residues. Germline loops: CDR1 KGHSH, CDR2 LQKENI. V lost 5 bases, J lost 5 bases, and 11 bases stayed unmatched. The CDR3, as DNA: TGTGCCAGCTCAAATCGACAGGGGACCATGCACGAGCAGTACTTC. This translates into CASSNRQGTMHEQYF.

This clone was recorded only once. CDR3 nucleotides: TGTGCCAGCAGCCCCGGGACAAAAAACACCGGGGAGCTGTTTTTT. The encoded protein is CASSPGTKNTGELFF. This chain uses TRBV7-9 with TRBJ2-2; TRBD1 is a possible D gene (6 bases). Germline V CDR1 and CDR2: SEHNR, FQNEAQ (reference sequence). The CDR3 sequence is 15 residues long. Trimming took 5 bases from V and 2 from J, leaving 12 bases between them.

This clone was recorded once. This sample includes further DNA sequences coding for the same CDR3. This chain links TRBV6-1 with TRBJ1-4; possibly TRBD1 for D (6 bases). CDR1 and CDR2 from the germline V gene are MNHNS and SASEGT. The V end was cut by 3 bases, the J end by 4 bases, with 12 bases between. This CDR3 contains 15 residues. Here the CDR3 reads CASSELGQFNEKLFF. The CDR3 nucleotides read TGTGCCAGCAGTGAGCTTGGACAGTTTAATGAAAAACTGTTTTTT.

The chain combines TRBV29-1 with TRBJ2-2; TRBD1 is a possible D gene (6 bases). This CDR3 contains 14 residues. The germline V gene encodes CDR1 SQVTM and CDR2 ANQGSEA. V lost 4 bases and J 7 bases, leaving 16 bases between the germline ends. CDR3 sequence: CSVVGQWSNGELFF. The DNA of the CDR3 is TGCAGCGTTGTTGGACAGTGGTCTAACGGGGAGCTGTTTTTT.

The CDR3 region is CASSEGGGVYGYTF. The CDR3 region has the DNA TGTGCCAGCAGTGAAGGGGGAGGGGTCTATGGCTACACCTTC. The chain couples TRBV28 to TRBJ1-2; a possible D gene is TRBD1 (6 bases). V lost 5 bases to trimming and J lost 4 bases, with 14 bases between them. The CDR3 is made up of 14 amino acids. Germline-derived CDR1 and CDR2 are MDHEN and SYDVKM.

The CDR3 DNA reads as TGTGCCAGCAGCTCTGGAGCGGGGACCCAAGAGACCCAGTACTTC. As protein: CASSSGAGTQETQYF. The rearrangement joins TRBV4-2 to TRBJ2-5, with 7 bases aligning to TRBD2. CDR3 length: 15 residues. Germline V gene lookup returns CDR1 LGHNA and CDR2 YNFKEQ. The V gene end was trimmed by 5 bases and the J gene end by 1 base; junction bases not matched to a gene: 7.

V is TRBV10-3 and J is TRBJ2-7; D uncertain. Trimming removed 4 bases at V and 7 bases at J, with 17 bases between. CDR3 length equals 14 residues. From germline, CDR1 is ENHRY and CDR2 SYGVKD. This chain's CDR3 is CAISVGPVLKEQYF. DNA for the CDR3: TGTGCCATCAGTGTAGGGCCCGTCCTGAAGGAGCAGTACTTC.

The rearrangement uses TRBV30 and TRBJ2-1; 13 nucleotides match TRBD2. The trim removed 0 bases at V and 7 bases at J, leaving 9 bases unmatched. This CDR3 spans 17 amino acids. Germline V CDR1 and CDR2: GTSNPN, SVGIG (reference sequence). CDR3 sequence (DNA): TGTGCCTGGAGTGTACCGACAGGACTAGCGGGGGAGAATGAGCAGTTCTTC. This translates into CAWSVPTGLAGENEQFF. Full variable domain (remainder filled in from reference TRBV30 and TRBJ2-1): SQTIHQWPATLVQPVGSPLSLECTVEGTSNPNLYWYRQAAGRGLQLLFYSVGIGQISSEVPQNLSASRPQDRQFILSSKKLLLSDSGFYLCAWSVPTGLAGENEQFFGPGTRLTVL.

The sample holds one count of this clone. This rearrangement joins TRBV28 to TRBJ2-1; D is undetermined. Trimming shortened V by 2 bases and J by 5 bases, and 7 bases separated the two germline ends. The CDR3 extends over 13 amino acids. The germline gives CDR1 MDHEN, CDR2 SYDVKM. The CDR3 loop reads CASSLTEHNEQFF. Here the CDR3 DNA reads TGTGCCAGCAGTTTAACGGAACACAATGAGCAGTTCTTC.

CDR3 sequence reads: CASSSDRVHPYEQYF. CDR3 coding DNA: TGTGCCAGCAGCTCAGACAGGGTTCACCCCTACGAGCAGTACTTC. The chain recombines TRBV7-9 with TRBJ2-7, with TRBD1 matching 7 bases. The CDR3 has 15 amino acids. CDR1 SEHNR and CDR2 FQNEAQ come from the germline V gene (reference sequence). V dropped 4 bases and J dropped 2; count of bases not matched to a gene: 8.